These T cell receptor beta chains were read from a single sample in a study of blood T cell repertoires in COVID-19. Some clones are missing from TCRdb's copy, which holds only in-frame ones; the method was immunoSEQ multiplex PCR. The repertoire holds some 120,000 clones, with around 82% as singletons. Input material: peripheral blood. These receptors all stem from a man older than 75 with active or convalescent COVID-19. The CDR3 runs from the conserved cysteine through the conserved F or W. The D gene is left open where the match is weak. Clone size is stated in some rows and not others, as once, few, many or a class when expanded.

j_gene: TRBJ2-2; v_gene: TRBV6-2/TRBV6-3; abundance: few; len: 14; d_gene: NA; CDR3aa: CASSYLGHAGELFF; CDR3nt: TGTGCCAGCAGTTACTTAGGACACGCCGGGGAGCTGTTTTTT
j_gene: TRBJ2-3; v_gene: TRBV9; abundance: NA; len: 14; d_gene: NA; CDR3aa: CASSMAEGADTQYF; CDR3nt: TGTGCCAGCTCCATGGCGGAGGGTGCAGATACGCAGTATTTT
j_gene: TRBJ1-2; v_gene: TRBV30; abundance: NA; len: 16; d_gene: TRBD1; CDR3aa: CAWSVGIEGASYGYTF; CDR3nt: TGTGCCTGGAGTGTAGGGATTGAGGGGGCCAGTTATGGCTACACCTTC
j_gene: TRBJ2-1; v_gene: TRBV9; abundance: NA; len: 16; d_gene: NA; CDR3aa: CASTLGGGASYNEQFF; CDR3nt: TGTGCCAGCACCCTGGGGGGGGGCGCATCCTACAATGAGCAGTTCTTC
j_gene: TRBJ1-2; v_gene: TRBV15; abundance: NA; len: 15; d_gene: NA; CDR3aa: CATSRDAGGFGGYTF; CDR3nt: TGTGCCACCAGCAGAGATGCGGGGGGATTTGGTGGCTACACCTTC
j_gene: TRBJ1-2; v_gene: TRBV25-1; abundance: few; len: 13; d_gene: NA; CDR3aa: CASREDGNYGYTF; CDR3nt: TGTGCCAGCCGAGAAGATGGTAACTATGGCTACACCTTC
j_gene: TRBJ1-5; v_gene: TRBV14; abundance: NA; len: 15; d_gene: NA; CDR3aa: CASSQDTGWYQPQHF; CDR3nt: TGTGCCAGCAGCCAAGATACGGGGTGGTACCAGCCCCAGCATTTT
j_gene: TRBJ1-2; v_gene: TRBV27; abundance: NA; len: 13; d_gene: NA; CDR3aa: CASSLAGNYGYTF; CDR3nt: TGTGCCAGCAGTCTCGCAGGGAACTATGGCTACACCTTC
j_gene: TRBJ2-7; v_gene: TRBV15; abundance: NA; len: 14; d_gene: TRBD1; CDR3aa: CATSRGDSFPEQYF; CDR3nt: TGTGCCACCAGCAGGGGGGACAGTTTCCCCGAGCAGTACTTC
j_gene: TRBJ1-1; v_gene: TRBV12-3/TRBV12-4; abundance: few; len: 13; d_gene: NA; CDR3aa: CASSLRGDTEAFF; CDR3nt: TGTGCCAGCAGTTTACGGGGGGACACTGAAGCTTTCTTT
j_gene: TRBJ2-1; v_gene: TRBV11-3; abundance: NA; len: 14; d_gene: NA; CDR3aa: CASSLDQGGNEQFF; CDR3nt: TGTGCCAGCAGCTTAGATCAGGGTGGGAATGAGCAGTTCTTC
j_gene: TRBJ2-5; v_gene: TRBV3-1/TRBV3-2; abundance: NA; len: 19; d_gene: TRBD2; CDR3aa: CASSQWRLAGGHPKETQYF; CDR3nt: TGTGCCAGCAGCCAATGGCGACTAGCGGGGGGGCACCCGAAAGAGACCCAGTACTTC
j_gene: TRBJ1-6; v_gene: TRBV7-9; abundance: NA; len: 15; d_gene: TRBD1; CDR3aa: CASSSYRGLNSPLHF; CDR3nt: TGTGCCAGCAGCTCCTACAGGGGACTTAATTCACCCCTCCACTTT
j_gene: TRBJ2-1; v_gene: TRBV19; abundance: NA; len: 12; d_gene: NA; CDR3aa: CASSIAGNEQFF; CDR3nt: TGTGCCAGTAGTATAGCGGGTAATGAGCAGTTCTTC
j_gene: TRBJ1-1; v_gene: TRBV3-1/TRBV3-2; abundance: NA; len: 14; d_gene: NA; CDR3aa: CASSQAQGNTEAFF; CDR3nt: TGTGCCAGCAGCCAAGCACAGGGAAACACTGAAGCTTTCTTT
j_gene: TRBJ2-5; v_gene: TRBV7-2; abundance: NA; len: 13; d_gene: NA; CDR3aa: CASSLDWEETQYF; CDR3nt: TGTGCCAGCAGCTTGGATTGGGAGGAGACCCAGTACTTC
j_gene: TRBJ1-1; v_gene: TRBV19; abundance: NA; len: 14; d_gene: TRBD1; CDR3aa: CASRPDRETTEAFF; CDR3nt: TGTGCCAGTAGACCGGACAGGGAGACCACTGAAGCTTTCTTT
j_gene: TRBJ2-4; v_gene: TRBV10-3; abundance: NA; len: 14; d_gene: TRBD1; CDR3aa: CAISEATGGNIQYF; CDR3nt: TGTGCCATCAGTGAGGCAACAGGGGGAAACATTCAGTACTTC
j_gene: TRBJ1-1; v_gene: TRBV28; abundance: once; len: 14; d_gene: NA; CDR3aa: CASSSPGQNTEAFF; CDR3nt: TGTGCCAGCAGTTCACCGGGACAGAACACTGAAGCTTTCTTT
j_gene: TRBJ2-2; v_gene: TRBV19; abundance: NA; len: 14; d_gene: TRBD1; CDR3aa: CASSFQGVTGELFF; CDR3nt: TGTGCCAGTAGTTTCCAGGGGGTCACCGGGGAGCTGTTTTTT
j_gene: TRBJ2-5; v_gene: TRBV11-2; abundance: NA; len: 13; d_gene: NA; CDR3aa: CASSLTSRETQYF; CDR3nt: TGTGCCAGCAGCTTGACCAGCAGGGAGACCCAGTACTTC
j_gene: TRBJ2-1; v_gene: TRBV5-1; abundance: NA; len: 15; d_gene: NA; CDR3aa: CASSSSTGSYNEQFF; CDR3nt: TGCGCCAGCAGCTCCTCGACAGGCTCCTACAATGAGCAGTTCTTC
j_gene: TRBJ2-3; v_gene: TRBV7-8; abundance: NA; len: 13; d_gene: NA; CDR3aa: CASSQGHLDTQYF; CDR3nt: TGTGCCAGCAGCCAGGGACATTTGGATACGCAGTATTTT
j_gene: TRBJ1-1; v_gene: TRBV6-5; abundance: NA; len: 13; d_gene: NA; CDR3aa: CAGGGQSYTEAFF; CDR3nt: TGTGCCGGCGGGGGGCAGTCTTACACTGAAGCTTTCTTT
j_gene: TRBJ2-1; v_gene: TRBV12-5; abundance: NA; len: 15; d_gene: TRBD1; CDR3aa: CASVFSRGRGGEQFF; CDR3nt: TGTGCTAGTGTTTTCTCCAGGGGGCGCGGAGGTGAGCAGTTCTTC
j_gene: TRBJ2-1; v_gene: TRBV19; abundance: NA; len: 20; d_gene: TRBD1; CDR3aa: CARRRNCGTGALEGGNEQFF; CDR3nt: TGTGCCAGAAGGAGGAATTGCGGGACAGGGGCTCTGGAGGGTGGCAATGAGCAGTTCTTC
j_gene: TRBJ2-1; v_gene: TRBV5-4; abundance: once; len: 16; d_gene: NA; CDR3aa: CASSLGALGGGNEQFF; CDR3nt: TGTGCCAGCAGCTTGGGGGCTTTAGGGGGGGGGAATGAGCAGTTCTTC
j_gene: TRBJ1-2; v_gene: TRBV13; abundance: NA; len: 14; d_gene: TRBD1; CDR3aa: CASSLGTGDYGYTF; CDR3nt: TGTGCCAGCAGCTTAGGAACAGGGGACTATGGCTACACCTTC
j_gene: TRBJ1-5; v_gene: TRBV27; abundance: NA; len: 14; d_gene: TRBD1; CDR3aa: CASSLTGGDQPQHF; CDR3nt: TGTGCCAGCAGTTTAACAGGGGGAGATCAGCCCCAGCATTTT
j_gene: TRBJ1-6; v_gene: TRBV28; abundance: NA; len: 13; d_gene: NA; CDR3aa: CASSSGLESPLHF; CDR3nt: TGTGCCAGCAGTTCAGGGTTAGAGTCACCCCTCCACTTT
j_gene: TRBJ2-5; v_gene: TRBV3-1/TRBV3-2; abundance: NA; len: 16; d_gene: NA; CDR3aa: CASSQEGTGTGGTQYF; CDR3nt: TGTGCCAGCAGCCAAGAAGGTACAGGGACGGGTGGGACCCAGTACTTC
j_gene: TRBJ2-7; v_gene: TRBV19; abundance: NA; len: 19; d_gene: TRBD2; CDR3aa: CASSIGGGSFLGPAYEQYF; CDR3nt: TGTGCCAGTAGTATAGGTGGCGGGAGCTTTTTGGGGCCAGCCTACGAGCAGTACTTC
j_gene: TRBJ1-1; v_gene: TRBV28; abundance: NA; len: 14; d_gene: NA; CDR3aa: CASRGTPMNTEAFF; CDR3nt: TGTGCCAGCAGAGGGACACCCATGAACACTGAAGCTTTCTTT
j_gene: TRBJ1-3; v_gene: TRBV18; abundance: NA; len: 15; d_gene: NA; CDR3aa: CASSPMGYSGNTIYF; CDR3nt: TGTGCCAGCTCACCAATGGGCTACTCTGGAAACACCATATATTTT
j_gene: TRBJ1-6; v_gene: TRBV28; abundance: NA; len: 13; d_gene: NA; CDR3aa: CASSQEHNSPLHF; CDR3nt: TGTGCCAGCAGCCAGGAACATAATTCACCCCTCCACTTT
j_gene: TRBJ2-7; v_gene: TRBV30; abundance: NA; len: 12; d_gene: NA; CDR3aa: CAWSVLDSKQYF; CDR3nt: TGTGCCTGGAGTGTACTCGACTCAAAGCAGTACTTC
j_gene: TRBJ2-5; v_gene: TRBV15; abundance: NA; len: 16; d_gene: TRBD2; CDR3aa: CATSSLAGYMGETQYF; CDR3nt: TGTGCCACCAGCAGCCTAGCGGGGTATATGGGAGAGACCCAGTACTTC
j_gene: TRBJ2-5; v_gene: TRBV3-1/TRBV3-2; abundance: NA; len: 14; d_gene: NA; CDR3aa: CASSQDWAQETQYF; CDR3nt: TGTGCCAGCAGCCAAGACTGGGCTCAAGAGACCCAGTACTTC
j_gene: TRBJ1-1; v_gene: TRBV7-9; abundance: NA; len: 14; d_gene: NA; CDR3aa: CASSSSGSHTEAFF; CDR3nt: TGTGCCAGCAGCTCGTCCGGGAGCCACACTGAAGCTTTCTTT
j_gene: TRBJ1-5; v_gene: TRBV6-5; abundance: NA; len: 15; d_gene: NA; CDR3aa: CASSYGGGGNQPQHF; CDR3nt: TGTGCCAGCAGTTACGGGGGAGGGGGCAATCAGCCCCAGCATTTT
j_gene: TRBJ2-7; v_gene: TRBV15; abundance: NA; len: 15; d_gene: NA; CDR3aa: CATSRGHTFSYEQYF; CDR3nt: TGTGCCACCAGCAGAGGGCACACCTTCTCCTACGAGCAGTACTTC
j_gene: TRBJ1-6; v_gene: TRBV5-6; abundance: NA; len: 14; d_gene: NA; CDR3aa: CASSLAGYNSPLHF; CDR3nt: TGTGCCAGCAGCTTGGCCGGCTATAATTCACCCCTCCACTTT
j_gene: TRBJ2-7; v_gene: TRBV25-1; abundance: NA; len: 14; d_gene: NA; CDR3aa: CASSGTGTRFEQYF; CDR3nt: TGTGCCAGCAGTGGTACAGGAACTCGTTTCGAGCAGTACTTC
j_gene: TRBJ1-1; v_gene: TRBV6-4; abundance: NA; len: 13; d_gene: NA; CDR3aa: CASSDGGGAEAFF; CDR3nt: TGTGCCAGCAGTGACGGCGGCGGCGCTGAAGCTTTCTTT
j_gene: TRBJ2-7; v_gene: TRBV5-5; abundance: NA; len: 11; d_gene: NA; CDR3aa: CASSLRYEQYF; CDR3nt: TGTGCCAGCAGCTTGCGGTACGAGCAGTACTTC
j_gene: TRBJ1-4; v_gene: TRBV27; abundance: NA; len: 16; d_gene: NA; CDR3aa: CASSLWAGPTGEKLFF; CDR3nt: TGTGCCAGCAGTTTATGGGCAGGCCCTACTGGTGAAAAACTGTTTTTT
j_gene: TRBJ1-1; v_gene: TRBV5-1; abundance: NA; len: 14; d_gene: TRBD1; CDR3aa: CASTRQGFGTEAFF; CDR3nt: TGCGCCAGCACGCGACAGGGGTTTGGCACTGAAGCTTTCTTT
j_gene: TRBJ1-5; v_gene: TRBV5-1; abundance: NA; len: 15; d_gene: TRBD1; CDR3aa: CASSLATGAGQPQHF; CDR3nt: TGCGCCAGCAGCTTGGCGACAGGGGCAGGGCAGCCCCAGCATTTT
j_gene: TRBJ1-3; v_gene: TRBV19; abundance: once; len: 14; d_gene: NA; CDR3aa: CASSLSLSGNTIYF; CDR3nt: TGTGCCAGTAGCCTATCGTTGTCTGGAAACACCATATATTTT
j_gene: TRBJ2-1; v_gene: TRBV7-3; abundance: NA; len: 15; d_gene: NA; CDR3aa: CASSTDSSSYNEQFF; CDR3nt: TGTGCCAGCAGCACAGACAGTAGCTCCTACAATGAGCAGTTCTTC
j_gene: TRBJ2-2; v_gene: TRBV9; abundance: NA; len: 14; d_gene: NA; CDR3aa: CASSRTFNTGELFF; CDR3nt: TGTGCCAGCAGCCGAACTTTCAACACCGGGGAGCTGTTTTTT
j_gene: TRBJ1-2; v_gene: TRBV5-6; abundance: NA; len: 13; d_gene: TRBD1; CDR3aa: CASSSAGGWGYTF; CDR3nt: TGTGCCAGCAGCTCGGCAGGGGGCTGGGGCTACACCTTC